A selection of T cell receptor beta chains follows, all from one sample in a study of regulatory T cells in long-lasting Graves disease. TCRdb recomputed calls from the multiplex PCR reads with MiXCR, one row per CDR3 protein. The sample has about 460,000 distinct CDR3 sequences, about 14% seen once. The sample was also linked to a second study, of T cells in Graves' hyperthyroidism and ophthalmopathy.

This specimen consisted of peripheral blood mononuclear cells (PBMCs), obtained at new diagnosis, from a patient treated with antithyroid drugs. These TCRs come from a woman aged 50 to 60 with Graves disease. The CDR3 runs from the conserved cysteine through the conserved F or W. The D gene is left open where the match is weak. Not every row has a clone size; where given, it reads once, few, many or a size class.

d_call,v_call,clone_size,j_call,cdr3_aa,cdr3_nt
-,TRBV6-6,many,TRBJ1-6,CASSYSGNRDSPLHF,TGTGCCAGCAGTTACTCGGGTAATAGGGATTCACCCCTCCACTTT
TRBD2,TRBV12-3/TRBV12-4,many,TRBJ2-7,CASRGLADYEQYF,TGTGCCAGCAGAGGACTAGCGGACTACGAGCAGTACTTC
TRBD2,TRBV20-1,many,TRBJ2-7,CSAKRTSGSYEQYF,TGCAGTGCAAAACGGACTAGCGGGAGTTACGAGCAGTACTTC
-,TRBV24-1,few,TRBJ2-2,CATSDPKQDSLNTGELFF,TGTGCCACCAGTGATCCGAAACAAGACAGCCTGAACACCGGGGAGCTGTTTTTT
-,TRBV2,many,TRBJ1-5,CASSEWGQVQPQHF,TGTGCCAGCAGTGAGTGGGGGCAGGTTCAGCCCCAGCATTTT
TRBD2,TRBV20-1,many,TRBJ2-3,CSARGGSGRTADTQYF,TGCAGTGCTAGAGGGGGTAGCGGGAGAACTGCAGATACGCAGTATTTT
-,TRBV28,many,TRBJ2-7,CASSLGHTEQYF,TGTGCCAGCAGTTTAGGGCACACCGAGCAGTACTTC
TRBD1,TRBV12-3/TRBV12-4,many,TRBJ1-1,CASSWGQANTEAFF,TGTGCCAGCAGTTGGGGACAGGCGAACACTGAAGCTTTCTTT
TRBD2,TRBV5-1,few,TRBJ2-5,CASSPLAVKETQYF,TGCGCCAGCAGCCCACTAGCGGTTAAAGAGACCCAGTACTTC
-,TRBV20-1,-,TRBJ1-1,CSARSREMNTEAFF,TGCAGTGCTAGGTCGAGGGAGATGAACACTGAAGCTTTCTTT
-,TRBV28,many,TRBJ2-1,CASLRPSYNEQFF,TGTGCCAGCCTGAGGCCCTCGTACAATGAGCAGTTCTTC
-,TRBV9,few,TRBJ2-3,CASSSGRPTDTQYF,TGTGCCAGCAGCTCGGGTAGACCCACAGATACGCAGTATTTT
TRBD1,TRBV9,-,TRBJ2-2,CASSEDRGVSTGELFF,TGTGCCAGCAGCGAGGACAGGGGTGTTAGCACCGGGGAGCTGTTTTTT
-,TRBV9,-,TRBJ2-3,CASSVGQRDTTDTQYF,TGTGCCAGCAGCGTAGGACAGCGGGACACCACAGATACGCAGTATTTT
TRBD1,TRBV28,many,TRBJ1-5,CASTSTGQGRNQPQHF,TGTGCCAGCACTTCAACCGGACAGGGACGCAATCAGCCCCAGCATTTT
TRBD2,TRBV27,-,TRBJ2-1,CASSFLSGRAAEQFF,TGTGCCAGCAGTTTCCTTAGCGGGAGGGCCGCTGAGCAGTTCTTC
-,TRBV27,many,TRBJ1-1,CASSSGPLNTEAFF,TGTGCCAGCAGTTCGGGCCCTCTGAACACTGAAGCTTTCTTT
TRBD1,TRBV12-3/TRBV12-4,many,TRBJ1-2,CASSFVLGTGYYGYTF,TGTGCCAGCAGTTTTGTTTTGGGGACAGGGTACTACGGCTACACCTTC
TRBD1,TRBV28,many,TRBJ2-1,CASSWTGAQNEQFF,TGTGCCAGCAGCTGGACAGGGGCACAGAATGAGCAGTTCTTC
-,TRBV6-2/TRBV6-3,many,TRBJ2-6,CASSYQPRTFEGAGANVLTF,TGTGCCAGCAGCTACCAACCCCGGACCTTCGAGGGGGCTGGGGCCAACGTCCTGACTTTC
TRBD2,TRBV20-1,many,TRBJ2-3,CSARDISSGSSDTQYF,TGCAGTGCTAGAGATATTTCTAGCGGGAGCTCAGATACGCAGTATTTT
TRBD1,TRBV5-1,many,TRBJ2-2,CASSLGQGPGELFF,TGCGCCAGCAGCTTGGGACAGGGACCCGGGGAGCTGTTTTTT
-,TRBV12-3/TRBV12-4,many,TRBJ2-2,CASNRGRENTGELFF,TGTGCCAGCAATCGAGGGCGGGAGAACACCGGGGAGCTGTTTTTT
-,TRBV7-2,many,TRBJ1-4,CASSAQGGGEKLFF,TGTGCCAGCAGCGCACAGGGAGGAGGGGAAAAACTGTTTTTT
-,TRBV4-1,few,TRBJ2-7,CASSQDPNRVYEQYF,TGCGCCAGCAGCCAAGATCCGAACAGGGTCTACGAGCAGTACTTC
-,TRBV28,many,TRBJ2-7,CASSFIRGTYEQYF,TGTGCCAGCAGTTTTATACGAGGAACCTACGAGCAGTACTTC
TRBD2,TRBV9,-,TRBJ2-3,CASSGGLAGSTETQYF,TGTGCCAGCAGCGGGGGACTAGCGGGGTCTACAGAGACGCAGTATTTT
-,TRBV19,few,TRBJ1-5,CASSISTIGQPQHF,TGTGCCAGTAGTATTAGCACAATCGGTCAGCCCCAGCATTTT
-,TRBV7-9,many,TRBJ2-4,CASSLEILGRKNIQYF,TGTGCCAGCAGCTTAGAAATCTTGGGTCGCAAAAACATTCAGTACTTC
-,TRBV30,-,TRBJ1-2,CAWSDSGQRLFYGYTF,TGTGCCTGGAGTGATTCAGGGCAAAGACTTTTCTATGGCTACACCTTC
TRBD2,TRBV28,few,TRBJ2-1,CASSSRGGPSYNEQFF,TGTGCCAGCAGTTCCCGGGGAGGGCCCTCCTACAATGAGCAGTTCTTC
-,TRBV19,many,TRBJ2-5,CASSIAGQQGETQYF,TGTGCCAGTAGTATTGCCGGACAGCAAGGAGAGACCCAGTACTTC
-,TRBV2,many,TRBJ2-2,CASSGSGTHNTGELFF,TGTGCCAGCAGCGGCTCCGGGACACATAACACCGGGGAGCTGTTTTTT
-,TRBV5-1,few,TRBJ1-2,CASSFLAGGYTF,TGCGCCAGCAGCTTTCTAGCCGGTGGCTACACCTTC
TRBD2,TRBV5-1,-,TRBJ2-1,CASSDGTSGKYNEQFF,TGCGCCAGCAGCGACGGGACTAGCGGAAAGTACAATGAGCAGTTCTTC
TRBD2,TRBV2,many,TRBJ2-1,CARGLEGNNEQFF,TGTGCCAGAGGACTAGAGGGAAACAATGAGCAGTTCTTC
TRBD2,TRBV10-3,many,TRBJ2-3,CATIGLAGGGDTQYF,TGTGCCACCATCGGACTAGCGGGAGGGGGAGATACGCAGTATTTT